Listed here is a single TCR beta chain. The CDR3 runs 13 residues. Germline V gives CDR1 SGHTA, CDR2 FQGNSA. Trimming cost V 5 bases and J 9 bases, with 16 bases left between them. This specimen belongs to a study of blood T cell repertoires in COVID-19. Study-wide background: Whether acute or convalescent, the COVID-19 samples came from the United States, Italy and Spain. T cells, B-cell-depleted T cells, or PBMCs provided the cDNA or gDNA that served as material.

Per the authors' pipeline: The authors estimated nucleated cell counts from reference gene primer amplification. Here immunoSEQ multiplex PCR was the method, and the copy in TCRdb shows in-frame clones only, minus some. V and J calls and clone size come straight from that table; D and trimming were deduced from the DNA. The table has approximately 490,000 clones, 87% seen once; the top ten hold 0.7%. Two negative PCRs, clearance, or symptom resolution were required of recovered Cohort 3 donors. The TCR comes from a woman aged 18-35 years who had recovered from COVID-19. Material: PBMCs or T cells enriched from blood (not recorded which). V usage is TRBV7-2 and J usage is TRBJ2-5; the D is unclear. CDR3 sequence reads: CASSATVFEAQYF. Written as DNA, the CDR3 is TGTGCCAGCAGCGCGACTGTATTCGAGGCCCAGTACTTC.